The clone carrying this T cell receptor (beta chain) showed up just a few times. Its cognate antigen is unknown. The data derive from a study of T cells in Graves' hyperthyroidism and ophthalmopathy. From RNA transcripts, TCR beta CDR3 regions were amplified. First-round RT-PCR of the TCR CDR3 relied on the HTBI primer set. From the multiplex PCR reads, TCRdb called clonotypes with MiXCR, one entry per CDR3 protein. The sample contains about 400,000 distinct CDR3 sequences, 14% to 15% of which appear only once. Investigators excluded patients with uncontrolled infection, other autoimmune disease, pregnancy or lactation. Cells are PBMCs isolated from roughly 10 ml of fresh blood. Overall study results and limits: In the analysis, a 13 V-J model separated ophthalmopathy from stable hyperthyroidism. The model anticipated ophthalmopathy a median around six months pre-onset.

This TCR was recovered from a woman in her 30s with Graves' hyperthyroidism. The sequenced material came from blood.

The CDR3 is CASQMGNTGELFF. DNA of the CDR3: TGTGCCAGCCAAATGGGGAACACCGGGGAGCTGTTTTTT. The chain recombines TRBV7-9 with TRBJ2-2; D unclear. The CDR3 sequence is 13 residues long. Germline loops: CDR1 SEHNR, CDR2 FQNEAQ (reference sequence). V lost 8 bases to trimming and J lost 1 base, with 8 bases between them.